Below, 26 T cell receptor beta chains from the same sample are listed, as sequenced in a study of T cells in women clearing cervical HPV infection. Profiled with immunoSEQ multiplex PCR; TCRdb holds only in-frame clones, not every one. The sample holds some 33,000 clones. Sequences were obtained from blood buffy coat. These receptor sequences come from a woman aged 18 to 69 with a cervical HPV16 infection that either progressed to CIN3+ or cleared (not recorded which).

As to this clone: The sequenced fragment ends 3 residues before the CDR3 boundary, so the rest is inferred from the germline J gene. The chain joins TRBV18 to TRBJ2-3; D not resolved. V lost 3 bases, J lost 4 bases, and 5 bases lay in between. The CDR3 has 12 residues. CDR1 and CDR2 (germline): KGHSH, LQKENI. The CDR3 DNA, read in part, is TGTGCCAGCTCACCTCCCTCAGATACG. Its protein is CASSPPSDT. The full CDR3 protein reads CASSPPSDTQYF.

On this clone itself: The read ends 3 residues before the CDR3 terminus; that terminus is restored from the germline J gene. The V call is TRBV19, the J call TRBJ1-1, with 8 positions matching TRBD1. V shed 8 bases, J shed 4 bases, and the junction held 6 bases outside the gene matches. This CDR3 has 13 amino acids. Germline values: CDR1 LNHDA, CDR2 SQIVND (reference sequence). CDR3 loop: CASRTGSGTEAFF. The covered CDR3 bases are TGTGCCAGTCGGACAGGGTCAGGCACTGAA.

As for this clone: The read terminates 3 residues before the CDR3 end, so the remaining end is supplied by the germline J gene. The rearrangement links TRBV10-1 to TRBJ1-1; TRBD1 is a possible D gene (6 bases). Trimming cost V 8 bases and J 1 base, with 14 bases left between them. CDR1 WNHNN and CDR2 SYGVQD come from the germline V gene (reference sequence). This CDR3 is built from 14 residues. Here the CDR3 reads CASLGQRQNTEAFF. The covered CDR3 bases are TGCGCCAGCCTCGGACAGAGACAGAACACTGAA.

According to its frequency, this clone is medium-sized. The read is 3 residues too short to cover the CDR3 end, so that end is filled in from the germline J gene. V and J are TRBV30 and TRBJ2-5; D is possibly TRBD1 (5 bases). Germline V gives CDR1 GTSNPN, CDR2 SVGIG (reference sequence). The CDR3 is 12 residues long. V was clipped by 5 bases and J by 3 bases, with 10 bases between them. The CDR3 DNA, read in part, is TGTGCCTGGGAGACAGAGAAAGAGACC. This codes for CAWETEKET. The full CDR3 is CAWETEKETQYF.

A remark on this clone: The read halts 3 residues ahead of the CDR3 end, with the missing end drawn from the germline J gene. The V call is TRBV20-1, the J call TRBJ1-6, with 7 bases lining up with TRBD1. The CDR3 runs 13 residues. From germline, CDR1 is DFQATT and CDR2 SNEGSKA (reference sequence). Unmatched junction bases numbered 7, after V lost 6 bases and J lost 8 bases. The sequenced part of the CDR3 DNA is TGCAGTGCCCCCCCAGGGGGAGATTCACCC. Its translation: CSAPPGGDSP. The full CDR3 protein reads CSAPPGGDSPLHF.

Concerning this clone itself: The read terminates 3 residues before the CDR3 end, so the remaining end is supplied by the germline J gene. This chain uses TRBV2 with TRBJ1-2; D perhaps matches TRBD1 (6 bases). This CDR3 contains 14 residues. Germline V gene data show CDR1 as SNHLY and CDR2 as FYNNEI. With 5 bases removed from V and 3 bases from J, the gap between germline ends came to 13 bases. The CDR3 loop reads CASSQGFWDYGYTF. Partial CDR3 DNA: TGTGCCAGCAGTCAGGGGTTTTGGGACTATGGC.

CDR3 residues: CASSLGRSTDTQYF. Partial CDR3 DNA: TGTGCCAGCAGCTTAGGCAGAAGCACAGATACG. This chain connects TRBV13 to TRBJ2-3; D is undetermined. The CDR3 goes on 3 residues after the read ends, and that part is filled in from the germline J gene. The CDR3 is made up of 14 amino acids. V shed 0 bases and J shed 0 bases, with 4 bases lying between them. Germline loops: CDR1 PRHDT, CDR2 FYEKMQ (reference sequence). The full variable domain, completed using reference TRBV13 and TRBJ2-3, is AAGVIQSPRHLIKEKRETATLKCYPIPRHDTVYWYQQGPGQDPQFLISFYEKMQSDKGSIPDRFSAQQFSDYHSELNMSSLELGDSALYFCASSLGRSTDTQYFGPGTRLTVL.

Turning to this clone: Read data end 3 residues before the CDR3 end; the end is taken from the germline J gene. This chain connects TRBV13 to TRBJ2-2; 11 bases agree with TRBD2. The CDR3 runs 14 residues. The V gene end was trimmed by 6 bases and the J gene end by 4 bases; junction bases not matched to a gene: 1. CDR1 and CDR2 (germline): PRHDT, FYEKMQ (reference sequence). CDR3 region: CASSSGRVTGELFF. The CDR3 bases that were read are TGTGCCAGCAGTAGCGGGAGGGTCACCGGGGAG.

A remark on this clone: The read halts 3 residues ahead of the CDR3 end, with the missing end drawn from the germline J gene. This chain links TRBV7-9 with TRBJ2-7; no clear D gene. V lost 1 base and J lost 0, with 7 bases in between. This CDR3 comprises 14 residues. Looked up from germline, CDR1 is SEHNR and CDR2 is FQNEAQ (reference sequence). The CDR3 bases that were read are TGTGCCAGCAGCTTAGACAGCAGCTCCTACGAG. Translation gives CASSLDSSSYE. The whole CDR3 sequence reads CASSLDSSSYEQYF.

With regard to this clone: The CDR3 end is not reached by the read, which stops 3 residues before it; the germline J gene fills it in. This sequence joins TRBV6-4 and TRBJ2-1; a possible D gene is TRBD2 (5 bases). Per the germline V gene, CDR1 is MRHNA and CDR2 is SNTAGT. V gave up 7 bases and J gave up 5 bases, with 12 bases separating them. This CDR3 is 13 amino acids long. CDR3 bases read: TGTGCCAGCACAGGACTGACTAACAATGAG. It translates to CASTGLTNNE. The whole CDR3 sequence is CASTGLTNNEQFF.

Of note for this clone: The read stops 3 residues short of the end of the CDR3; the missing end is completed from the germline J gene. This sequence joins TRBV30 and TRBJ2-3, with TRBD1 matching 11 bases. The CDR3 runs to 17 residues. Germline V lookup: CDR1 GTSNPN, CDR2 SVGIG (reference sequence). CDR3 DNA (partial): TGTGCCTGGAGTCTCTCTGTAGGACAGGGGGCGAGGGGGACG. This sequence encodes CAWSLSVGQGARGT. The CDR3 as a whole reads CAWSLSVGQGARGTQYF.

The covered CDR3 bases are TGTGCCAGTAGGAATGACAGGGGGACCTACGAG. Its protein is CASRNDRGTYE. The full CDR3 reads CASRNDRGTYEQYF. The rearrangement joins TRBV2 to TRBJ2-7, with 9 bases identical to TRBD1. Read coverage stops 3 residues before the CDR3 terminus; the germline J gene supplies the remainder. Germline V lookup: CDR1 SNHLY, CDR2 FYNNEI. J gave up 2 bases and V 9 bases, and 8 bases lay outside the gene matches. CDR3 length: 14 amino acids.

About this clone itself: The CDR3 extends 3 residues past the end of the read, so its final part is completed from the germline J gene. V gene TRBV30 combines with J gene TRBJ2-4, with 10 bases matching TRBD1. The V segment lost 0 bases and the J segment 5 bases; nucleotides outside the gene matches: 10. There are 17 residues in the CDR3. CDR1 is GTSNPN, CDR2 SVGIG, per germline (reference sequence). The CDR3 spells CAWSVRVRTGGENIQYF. The DNA read from the CDR3 is TGTGCCTGGAGTGTACGTGTGAGGACAGGGGGGGAAAACATT.

Note on this clone: The read ends 3 residues shy of where the CDR3 ends; the end is completed using the germline J gene. This chain joins TRBV7-9 and TRBJ2-4; 8 bases match TRBD1. The CDR3 consists of 14 residues. Germline CDR1 reads SEHNR; CDR2 reads FQNEAQ (reference sequence). The CDR3 DNA, read in part, is TGTGCCAGCAGCTTAGAGTTTGGACAGGGAGGT. This gives the protein CASSLEFGQGG. The complete CDR3 sequence is CASSLEFGQGGQYF.

Worth noting for this clone: The read finishes 3 residues shy of the CDR3 end, and the germline J gene is used to complete it. The gene calls are TRBV24-1 and TRBJ2-1; 9 bases are a match to TRBD1. CDR1 and CDR2 from the germline V gene are KGHDR and SFDVKD. This CDR3 contains 16 residues. J lost 4 bases, V lost 4 bases, and 7 bases had no gene match. CDR3 DNA (partial): TGTGCCACCAGTGACGGCGGGACAGGGAGGTACAATGAG. It yields the protein CATSDGGTGRYNE. The CDR3 in full is CATSDGGTGRYNEQFF.

Worth noting for this clone: The read ends 3 residues before the CDR3 terminus; that terminus is restored from the germline J gene. The genes are TRBV5-5 and TRBJ2-1, with 10 bases identical to TRBD2. With V trimmed by 1 base and J by 5 bases, 3 bases remained unmatched. The CDR3 runs to 15 residues. Germline lookup yields CDR1 SGHKS and CDR2 YYEKEE (reference sequence). This CDR3 reads CASSLFLAGDNEQFF. Incomplete CDR3 DNA: TGTGCCAGCAGCTTGTTTCTAGCGGGAGACAATGAG.

On this clone itself: The read is 3 residues too short to cover the CDR3 end, so that end is filled in from the germline J gene. The chain carries TRBV20-1 and TRBJ1-3; possibly TRBD1 for D (6 bases). CDR1 DFQATT and CDR2 SNEGSKA come from the germline V gene (reference sequence). The CDR3 is made up of 17 amino acids. Trimming left V 0 bases short and J 4 bases short, with 19 bases between. This CDR3 reads CSARDQKQGTGGNTIYF. CDR3 DNA, as far as it was read: TGCAGTGCTAGAGACCAAAAACAGGGAACGGGGGGAAACACC.

Regarding this clone: With the read ending 3 residues before the CDR3 end, the germline J gene is used to fill in that end. V usage is TRBV19 and J usage is TRBJ2-3; D unclear. Per germline, CDR1 LNHDA and CDR2 SQIVND (reference sequence). This CDR3 comprises 11 residues. Trimming left V 5 bases short and J 4 bases short, with 4 bases between. The DNA read from the CDR3 is TGTGCCAGTAGTTTCGCAGATACG. It specifies CASSFADT. The full CDR3 is CASSFADTQYF.

About this clone itself: The CDR3 extends 3 residues past the end of the read, so its final part is completed from the germline J gene. This rearrangement joins TRBV6-1 to TRBJ1-4; TRBD1 might be the D (5 bases). This CDR3 contains 17 residues. Trimming pared 0 bases from V and 4 bases from J, leaving 15 bases between. Germline assignment: CDR1 MNHNS and CDR2 SASEGT. Partial CDR3 DNA: TGTGCCAGCAGTGAAGCCTCGGGGGGGATGGATAATGAAAAA. Encoded protein: CASSEASGGMDNEK. The entire CDR3 reads CASSEASGGMDNEKLFF.

Remarks on this clone: The read falls 3 residues short of the CDR3 end, and the missing part is taken from the germline J gene. V and J are TRBV20-1 and TRBJ2-3; 7 bases map to TRBD2. Germline assignment: CDR1 DFQATT and CDR2 SNEGSKA (reference sequence). The length of the CDR3 is 15 residues. J gave up 2 bases and V 6 bases, and 11 bases lay outside the gene matches. The chain's CDR3 is CSAPGGAGHTDTQYF. The CDR3 bases that were read are TGCAGTGCGCCCGGAGGAGCGGGGCACACAGATACG.

Comments on this clone: The read terminates 3 residues before the CDR3 end, so the remaining end is supplied by the germline J gene. This sequence joins TRBV19 and TRBJ2-4; D is possibly TRBD1 (6 bases). The V end was cut by 5 bases, the J end by 1 base, with 9 bases between. Germline CDR1 LNHDA, CDR2 SQIVND (reference sequence). The CDR3 is made up of 14 amino acids. CDR3 DNA, as far as it was read: TGTGCCAGTAGTCCCCAGGGGGCCAAAAACATT. Protein product: CASSPQGAKNI. The CDR3, in full, reads CASSPQGAKNIQYF.

A remark on this clone: The read terminates 3 residues ahead of where the CDR3 ends, so the germline J gene completes it. The chain carries TRBV5-6 and TRBJ1-5, with D maybe TRBD1 (6 bases). The germline gives CDR1 SGHDT, CDR2 YYEEEE. Trimming removed 3 bases at V and 0 bases at J, with 7 bases between. The CDR3 covers 14 residues. The sequenced CDR3 bases are TGTGCCAGCAGCTCGGACAGTAGCAATCAGCCC. This encodes CASSSDSSNQP. Given in full, the CDR3 is CASSSDSSNQPQHF.

Regarding this clone: The read ends 3 residues before the CDR3 terminus; that terminus is restored from the germline J gene. The rearrangement joins TRBV13 to TRBJ1-1, with a possible D match to TRBD1 (5 bases). The CDR3 has 16 residues. V was clipped by 6 bases and J by 3 bases, with 20 bases between them. Germline V CDR1 and CDR2: PRHDT, FYEKMQ (reference sequence). The CDR3 bases that were read are TGTGCCAGCAGTGGGCAGGGTATAGTGGAGGACACTGAA. It specifies CASSGQGIVEDTE. The CDR3, in full, reads CASSGQGIVEDTEAFF. Together with reference TRBV13 and TRBJ1-1, the CDR3 gives the full variable domain: AAGVIQSPRHLIKEKRETATLKCYPIPRHDTVYWYQQGPGQDPQFLISFYEKMQSDKGSIPDRFSAQQFSDYHSELNMSSLELGDSALYFCASSGQGIVEDTEAFFGQGTRLTVV.

To note about this clone: The observed sequence ends 3 residues before the CDR3 terminus, with the missing tail filled in from the germline J gene. The chain carries TRBV12-3 or TRBV12-4 and TRBJ1-2; a weak D match, TRBD1 (6 bases). There are 16 residues in the CDR3. V lost 5 bases, J lost 0 bases, and 16 bases lay in between. The CDR3 sequence: CASSLTIRGTNYGYTF. The CDR3 DNA, read in part, is TGTGCCAGCAGTCTTACCATCAGGGGCACTAACTATGGC.

Regarding this clone: The CDR3 end lies 3 residues beyond the end of the read and is filled in from the germline J gene. The chain uses TRBV30 and TRBJ2-7, with 7 bases that match TRBD1. The CDR3 loop spans 13 amino acids. Trimming removed 2 bases from V and 5 bases from J; junction bases left unmatched: 6. Germline V gene lookup returns CDR1 GTSNPN and CDR2 SVGIG (reference sequence). CDR3: CAWSPTGVNEQYF. Partial CDR3 DNA: TGTGCCTGGAGTCCTACAGGGGTTAACGAG.

With respect to this clone: The CDR3 end is not reached by the read, which stops 3 residues before it; the germline J gene fills it in. The V gene is TRBV19, the J gene TRBJ1-2; D call uncertain. The CDR3 extends over 14 amino acids. Germline CDR1 is LNHDA and CDR2 is SQIVND (reference sequence). The sequenced part of the CDR3 DNA is TGTGCCAGTAGTATTGGTGTTCTGAACTACGAC. Amino acids: CASSIGVLNYD. The full CDR3 protein is CASSIGVLNYDYTF. The full variable domain, in which reference TRBV19 and TRBJ1-2 provide the parts outside the CDR3, is DGGITQSPKYLFRKEGQNVTLSCEQNLNHDAMYWYRQDPGQGLRLIYYSQIVNDFQKGDIAEGYSVSREKKESFPLTVTSAQKNPTAFYLCASSIGVLNYDYTFGSGTRLTVV.